The clone carrying this T cell receptor beta chain was observed a handful of times. The target antigen is unknown. The study sequenced cultured CD4+ T cell DNA using the Oncomine TCR Beta short-read assay. Genomic DNA was isolated from CD4+ T cells that had been cultured. TCRdb redid the calling of the PCR reads with MiXCR, one entry per CDR3 protein. The sample has some 16,000 distinct CDR3 sequences; 60% to 80% are singletons. This record belongs to a study of vaccination and CD4 T cells after COVID-19. Overall study context: Control cultures were supplied with a CEFX pool, an HIV-1 Nef pool, or no peptide at all.

Treatment indicated: roughly ten-day PBMC culture with coronavirus spike peptide pools or control peptides (ViraFEST assay). The V end lost 1 base, the J end lost 5 bases, and 12 bases lay between the germline ends. CDR3 length: 14 residues. Germline V CDR1 and CDR2: DFQATT, SNEGSKA (reference sequence). The receptor's source is a human donor who had recovered from COVID-19. The chain employs TRBV20-1 and TRBJ1-5, with D possibly matching TRBD1 (6 bases). Sequencing was performed on CD4+ T cells from blood, cultured in vitro. The CDR3 here is CSARGGRGDQPQHF. The CDR3 DNA follows: TGCAGTGCTAGAGGAGGAAGGGGGGATCAGCCCCAGCATTTT.